The present entry profiles one T cell receptor beta chain with its context. Its antigen is as yet unknown. These data belong to a study of T cell responses to AZD1222 COVID-19 vaccine. TCRdb's copy holds only in-frame clones and misses some; the assay was immunoSEQ multiplex PCR. The sample records fewer than 180,000 clones, roughly 90% being singletons. Points from the study as a whole: Only a handful of people who got AZD1222 tested seropositive at baseline. Regions left unmutated in variants are reportedly the target of nearly half of spike-specific TCRs.

Trimming shortened V by 8 bases and J by 4 bases, and 18 bases separated the two germline ends. CDR1 and CDR2 from the germline V gene are SGHTA and FQGNSA. The CDR3 is made up of 14 amino acids. The material was peripheral blood, obtained 28 days after the second AZD1222 dose. The sequence was collected from an adult who received the AZD1222 COVID-19 vaccine. V is TRBV7-2 and J is TRBJ2-7; D uncertain. The DNA of the CDR3 is TGTGCCAGCCGATCCCCGAAGGTCTCATACGAGCAGTACTTC. Protein sequence: CASRSPKVSYEQYF.